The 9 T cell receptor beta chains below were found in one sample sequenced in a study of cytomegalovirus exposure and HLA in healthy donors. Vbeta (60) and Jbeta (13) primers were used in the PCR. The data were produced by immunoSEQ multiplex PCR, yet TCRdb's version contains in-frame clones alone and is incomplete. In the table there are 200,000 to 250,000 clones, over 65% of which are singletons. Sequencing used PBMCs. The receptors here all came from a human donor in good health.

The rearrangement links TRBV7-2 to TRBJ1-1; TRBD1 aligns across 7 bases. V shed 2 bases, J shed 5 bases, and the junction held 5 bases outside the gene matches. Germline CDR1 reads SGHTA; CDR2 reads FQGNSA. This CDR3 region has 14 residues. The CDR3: CASSLLGGGTEAFF. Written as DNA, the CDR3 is TGTGCCAGCAGCTTATTAGGGGGCGGGACTGAAGCTTTCTTT.

CDR3 DNA sequence: TGTGCCAGCAGAGGACTAGCGGGATTCAATGAGCAGTTCTTC. It codes for CASRGLAGFNEQFF. The chain carries TRBV6-5 and TRBJ2-1, with 12 nucleotides matching TRBD2. V dropped 6 bases and J dropped 6; count of bases not matched to a gene: 3. Germline-derived CDR1 and CDR2 are MNHEY and SVGAGI. The CDR3 consists of 14 residues.

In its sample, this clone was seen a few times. The CDR3 sequence is CASTDPISGYEQYF. CDR3 DNA: TGTGCCAGCACCGACCCGATTTCGGGGTACGAGCAGTACTTC. The chain employs TRBV2 and TRBJ2-7; D perhaps matches TRBD2 (5 bases). The CDR3 spans 14 residues. Germline CDR1 reads SNHLY; CDR2 reads FYNNEI. Trimming pared 7 bases from V and 4 bases from J, leaving 17 bases between. Using reference TRBV2 and TRBJ2-7 for the parts outside the CDR3, the full variable domain is EPEVTQTPSHQVTQMGQEVILRCVPISNHLYFYWYRQILGQKVEFLVSFYNNEISEKSEIFDDQFSVERPDGSNFTLKIRSTKLEDSAMYFCASTDPISGYEQYFGPGTRLTVT.

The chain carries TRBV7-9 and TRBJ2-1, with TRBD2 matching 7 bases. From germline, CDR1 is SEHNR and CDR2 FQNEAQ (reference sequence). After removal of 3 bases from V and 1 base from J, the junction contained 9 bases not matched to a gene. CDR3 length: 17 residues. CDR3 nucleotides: TGTGCCAGCAGCTTTCCGATTAGCGGGTTATCCTACAATGAGCAGTTCTTC. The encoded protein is CASSFPISGLSYNEQFF.

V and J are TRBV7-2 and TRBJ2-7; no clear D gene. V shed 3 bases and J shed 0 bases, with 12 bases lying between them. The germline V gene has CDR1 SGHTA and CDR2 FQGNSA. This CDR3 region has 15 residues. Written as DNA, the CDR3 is TGTGCCAGCAGCTTGGCTGGTCCCCGCTCCTACGAGCAGTACTTC. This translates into CASSLAGPRSYEQYF.

CDR3 in amino acids: CASSPFSGRARDEQFF. CDR3 DNA sequence: TGTGCCAGCAGCCCGTTTAGCGGGAGGGCTCGCGATGAGCAGTTCTTC. This chain uses TRBV5-8 with TRBJ2-1, with 11 positions matching TRBD2. The V and J ends lost 4 bases and 8 bases, in that order; junction bases with no gene match: 11. CDR1 is SGHTS and CDR2 is YDEGEE in the germline V gene. The CDR3 runs 16 residues.

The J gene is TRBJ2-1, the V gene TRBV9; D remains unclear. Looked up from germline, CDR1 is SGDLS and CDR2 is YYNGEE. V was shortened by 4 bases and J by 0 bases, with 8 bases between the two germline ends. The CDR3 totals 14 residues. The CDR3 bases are TGTGCCAGCAGCACCCACTCCTCCTACAATGAGCAGTTCTTC. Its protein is CASSTHSSYNEQFF.

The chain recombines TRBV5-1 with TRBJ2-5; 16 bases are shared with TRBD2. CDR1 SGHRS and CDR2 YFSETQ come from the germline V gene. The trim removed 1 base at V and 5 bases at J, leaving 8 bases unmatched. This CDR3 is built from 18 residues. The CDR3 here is CASSLYASGLAGGETQYF. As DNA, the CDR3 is TGCGCCAGCAGCTTGTACGCGTCGGGACTAGCGGGAGGGGAGACCCAGTACTTC.

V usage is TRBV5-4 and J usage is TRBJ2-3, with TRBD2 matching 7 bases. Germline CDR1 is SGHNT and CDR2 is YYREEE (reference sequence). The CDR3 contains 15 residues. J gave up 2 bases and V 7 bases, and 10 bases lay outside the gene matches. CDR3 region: CASRARAGSTDTQYF. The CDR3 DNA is TGTGCCAGCCGTGCCAGAGCGGGATCCACAGATACGCAGTATTTT. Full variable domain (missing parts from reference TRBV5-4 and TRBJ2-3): ETGVTQSPTHLIKTRGQQVTLRCSSQSGHNTVSWYQQALGQGPQFIFQYYREEENGRGNFPPRFSGLQFPNYSSELNVNALELDDSALYLCASRARAGSTDTQYFGPGTRLTVL.